The 13 T cell receptor beta chains below were found in one sample sequenced in a study of T-cell memory formation after mild COVID-19. TCRdb reprocessed the 5' RACE reads via MiXCR and lists one record per CDR3 protein. The repertoire includes hundreds of thousands of distinct CDR3 sequences, about a sixth of them detected once, and approximately 21% sits in the top ten. Specimen: PBMCs or a T cell subset sorted from them (not recorded which). These receptors were taken from a young man who had mild COVID-19 (a few samples of this study predate the infection). Cell type and time point are not known.

V and J are TRBV5-1 and TRBJ2-2; D is possibly TRBD2 (7 bases). The CDR3 is 14 amino acids. Between the trimmed V and J ends, which lost 0 bases and 10 bases, there was a span of 13 bases. The germline V gene encodes CDR1 SGHRS and CDR2 YFSETQ. This chain's CDR3 is CASSLGGGTAELFF. The CDR3 DNA is TGCGCCAGCAGCTTGGGCGGGGGCACGGCGGAGCTGTTTTTT.

This chain uses TRBV4-2 with TRBJ2-2; 7 bases agree with TRBD2. Germline CDR1 and CDR2: LGHNA and YNFKEQ. This CDR3 has 15 amino acids. V lost 5 bases, J lost 0 bases, and 3 bases stayed unmatched. CDR3 residues: CASSSRGANTGELFF. CDR3 coding DNA: TGTGCCAGCAGCTCACGGGGGGCGAACACCGGGGAGCTGTTTTTT.

The chain links TRBV5-1 to TRBJ2-7; D perhaps matches TRBD2 (6 bases). V was pared by 0 bases and J by 8 bases, with 24 bases between. The germline V gene has CDR1 SGHRS and CDR2 YFSETQ. This CDR3 has 17 amino acids. This CDR3 is CASSLAQGGGFYLKQYF. The DNA for the CDR3 is TGCGCCAGCAGCTTGGCGCAGGGTGGGGGGTTCTACTTGAAGCAGTACTTC.

This clonotype was recorded at least ten times. The chain links TRBV7-2 to TRBJ2-1; D is ambiguous. The CDR3 contains 14 residues. Germline CDR1 and CDR2: SGHTA and FQGNSA. Trimming cost V 5 bases and J 7 bases, with 15 bases left between them. The CDR3, as DNA: TGTGCCAGCAGCCGCACGGACGGTAGGAATGAGCAGTTCTTC. Translation gives CASSRTDGRNEQFF. The variable domain in full, completed from reference TRBV7-2 and TRBJ2-1, reads GAGVSQSPSNKVTEKGKDVELRCDPISGHTALYWYRQSLGQGLEFLIYFQGNSAPDKSGLPSDRFSAERTGGSVSTLTIQRTQQEDSAVYLCASSRTDGRNEQFFGPGTRLTVL.

V and J are TRBV5-1 and TRBJ1-2; no clear D. Trimming left V 1 base short and J 8 bases short, with 15 bases between. The CDR3 is made up of 14 amino acids. The germline gives CDR1 SGHRS, CDR2 YFSETQ. The CDR3 DNA reads as TGCGCCAGCAGCTTGAGCGTCGGAGATTTAGGCTACACCTTC. It yields the protein CASSLSVGDLGYTF.

This sequence joins TRBV14 and TRBJ2-3; D is possibly TRBD2 (5 bases). CDR3 length equals 14 residues. Germline CDR1 reads SGHDN; CDR2 reads FVKESK. The V end was cut by 2 bases, the J end by 2 bases, with 8 bases between. The CDR3 region has the DNA TGTGCCAGCAGCCAATCCCTAGCCACAGATACGCAGTATTTT. Protein: CASSQSLATDTQYF.

This chain joins TRBV18 and TRBJ2-3, with 7 bases matching TRBD2. Trimming removed 4 bases from V and 2 bases from J; junction bases left unmatched: 3. The CDR3 is 14 residues long. Germline V gives CDR1 KGHSH, CDR2 LQKENI. The CDR3, as DNA: TGTGCCAGCTCACAGGGACTAATCACAGATACGCAGTATTTT. This gives the protein CASSQGLITDTQYF. Full variable domain (remainder filled in from reference TRBV18 and TRBJ2-3): NAGVMQNPRHLVRRRGQEARLRCSPMKGHSHVYWYRQLPEEGLKFMVYLQKENIIDESGMPKERFSAEFPKEGPSILRIQQVVRGDSAAYFCASSQGLITDTQYFGPGTRLTVL.

This clonotype was detected many times. The rearrangement uses TRBV6-5 and TRBJ1-1; no firm D call. The CDR3 spans 13 residues. V lost 2 bases and J 8 bases, leaving 12 bases between the germline ends. Germline CDR1 and CDR2: MNHEY and SVGAGI. CDR3 nucleotide sequence: TGTGCCAGCAGTTACGTCCGGGTAAGGGAAGCTTTCTTT. Residues: CASSYVRVREAFF.

This chain uses TRBV12-3 or TRBV12-4 with TRBJ2-2; D possibly uses TRBD1 or TRBD2 (5 bases each). The CDR3 has 17 amino acids. V lost 8 bases to trimming and J lost 2 bases, with 21 bases between them. CDR3 region: CASGDPVGHANTGELFF. The CDR3 DNA sequence: TGTGCCAGCGGGGACCCTGTGGGGCACGCTAACACCGGGGAGCTGTTTTTT.

This clonotype appeared many times. The chain joins TRBV18 to TRBJ1-1; D possibly corresponds to TRBD1 (5 bases). V lost 6 bases, J lost 6 bases, and 14 bases lay in between. The CDR3 totals 13 residues. Germline-derived CDR1 and CDR2 are KGHSH and LQKENI. Written as DNA, the CDR3 is TGTGCCAGCTCCCCTTATTTCAGGGCTGAAGCTTTCTTT. It translates to CASSPYFRAEAFF.

The chain joins TRBV6-1 to TRBJ1-3; D remains unclear. Trimming stripped 7 bases from V and 1 base from J, with 14 bases between. The CDR3 runs to 15 residues. CDR1 MNHNS and CDR2 SASEGT come from the germline V gene. The DNA for the CDR3 is TGTGCCAGCAATAGGCCCGTCCTTTCTGGAAACACCATATATTTT. It is translated as CASNRPVLSGNTIYF.

This clonotype was recorded many times. The rearrangement links TRBV4-2 to TRBJ2-5; 11 bases line up with TRBD2. The germline V gene has CDR1 LGHNA and CDR2 YNFKEQ. The V gene end was trimmed by 4 bases and the J gene end by 5 bases; junction bases not matched to a gene: 9. CDR3 length: 16 residues. CDR3 nucleotide sequence: TGTGCCAGCAGCCCCGGACTAGCGGGCCTTTCGGAGACCCAGTACTTC. Translated, it gives CASSPGLAGLSETQYF.

The J gene is TRBJ2-2, the V gene TRBV19, with 7 bases fitting TRBD2. This CDR3 contains 16 residues. The germline gives CDR1 LNHDA, CDR2 SQIVND (reference sequence). After removal of 7 bases from V and 5 bases from J, the junction contained 13 bases not matched to a gene. CDR3 in amino acids: CASTKSGGRATGELFF. The DNA for the CDR3 is TGTGCCAGTACTAAATCGGGGGGAAGAGCGACCGGGGAGCTGTTTTTT.